The rows below give T cell receptor beta chains drawn from one sample of a study of T cell responses to AZD1222 COVID-19 vaccine. Profiled with immunoSEQ multiplex PCR; TCRdb holds only in-frame clones, not every one. Here the sample spans 75,000 to 95,000 clones, over 85% being singletons. The material was peripheral blood, obtained on day 0 of MenACWY control vaccination. The receptor set was obtained from an adult in good health. The CDR3 runs from the conserved cysteine through the conserved F or W. A D gene is named only where the DNA matches it firmly. Clone size, where shown, is once, few, many, or a class for clones that have expanded.

>TRBV3-1/TRBV3-2|NA|TRBJ1-3|NA
TGTGCCAGCAATTGGGGGAACACCATATATTTT
CASNWGNTIYF
>TRBV5-1|NA|TRBJ2-7|TRBD1
TGCGCCAGCAGCCCCGGAGCCGGGACAGGGGACCCCTACGAGCAGTACTTC
CASSPGAGTGDPYEQYF
>TRBV7-4|NA|TRBJ2-7|TRBD1
TGTGCCAGCAGTACTGACAGGGTTTGGTCCTACGAGCAGTACTTC
CASSTDRVWSYEQYF
>TRBV9|NA|TRBJ2-3|NA
TGTGCCAGCTCACAACACGGAGAAGATACGCAGTATTTT
CASSQHGEDTQYF
>TRBV20-1|NA|TRBJ1-3|NA
TGCAGTGCTAGTGAGTGGCAGGTCTTAGGATATTTT
CSASEWQVLGYF
>TRBV20-1|once|TRBJ1-1|TRBD1
TGCAGTGCTAGTAAGGGGGCGCTGAACACTGAAGCTTTCTTT
CSASKGALNTEAFF
>TRBV6-5|NA|TRBJ2-5|TRBD1
TGTGCCAGCAATCAGGCAGGGGGCAGGGAGACCCAGTACTTC
CASNQAGGRETQYF
>TRBV7-7|NA|TRBJ2-5|TRBD2
TGTGCTAGCAGCTTAGGAAGACTAGCGGGGGGCCAAGAGACCCAGTACTTC
CASSLGRLAGGQETQYF
>TRBV5-1|NA|TRBJ1-2|TRBD1
TGCGCCAGCAGCTCGGACAGGGGGATCTATGGCTACACCTTC
CASSSDRGIYGYTF
>TRBV19|NA|TRBJ1-2|TRBD1
TGTGCCAGTAGCTTCACTGTACAGGGGCCTAACTATGGCTACACCTTC
CASSFTVQGPNYGYTF
>TRBV2|NA|TRBJ1-5|NA
TGTGCCAGCAGTGACATGGGAGGTCCCAATCAGCCCCAGCATTTT
CASSDMGGPNQPQHF